These T cell receptor beta chains were read from a single sample in a study of shared clonotypes between healthy human individuals. TCRdb keeps only in-frame clones here, not all; method: immunoSEQ multiplex PCR. The sample has fewer than 1.8 million clones; just under 99% are singletons. Sequenced material: naive CD4+ T cells sorted from blood. Receptors originate from a young man in good health. The CDR3 runs from the conserved cysteine through the conserved F or W. The D gene is left open where the match is weak. Not all rows give a size; the values are once, few, many and, for expanded clones, a class.

. | TRBJ1-5 | TRBV18 | . | CASSSSTAYSNQPQHF | TGTGCCAGCTCATCATCGACAGCCTATAGCAATCAGCCCCAGCATTTT
. | TRBJ2-7 | TRBV5-6 | TRBD1 | CASSLPDRGIEQYF | TGTGCCAGCAGCCTCCCGGACAGGGGGATCGAGCAGTACTTC
. | TRBJ2-3 | TRBV13 | TRBD2 | CASSRGVTTDTQYF | TGTGCCAGCAGTCGGGGGGTGACCACAGATACGCAGTATTTT
once | TRBJ2-3 | TRBV19 | TRBD1 | CASSTDRVRNTQYF | TGTGCCAGTAGTACCGACAGGGTCCGAAATACGCAGTATTTT
. | TRBJ1-1 | TRBV18 | TRBD1 | CASSPLGQGKTEAFF | TGTGCCAGCTCACCCCTCGGACAGGGGAAAACTGAAGCTTTCTTT
. | TRBJ2-7 | TRBV6-1 | . | CASSVDPLPLDEQYF | TGTGCCAGCAGCGTGGACCCACTTCCCCTGGACGAGCAGTACTTC
. | TRBJ1-2 | TRBV7-9 | . | CASSTQSNYGYTF | TGTGCCAGCAGCACGCAGTCTAACTATGGCTACACCTTC
. | TRBJ1-5 | TRBV28 | . | CASSLRVSSQPQHF | TGTGCCAGCAGTTTACGGGTTTCAAGTCAGCCCCAGCATTTT
. | TRBJ2-6 | TRBV7-9 | . | CASSHVLPSGANVLIF | TGTGCCAGCAGTCACGTCCTGCCTTCTGGGGCCAACGTCCTGATTTTC
. | TRBJ2-1 | TRBV5-4 | . | CASRPTANNEQFF | TGTGCCAGCAGACCGACCGCCAACAATGAGCAGTTCTTC
. | TRBJ2-7 | TRBV6-5 | TRBD2 | CASSYFGLAGVGEQYF | TGTGCCAGCAGTTACTTTGGGCTAGCGGGAGTAGGAGAGCAGTACTTC
. | TRBJ2-7 | TRBV10-3 | TRBD1 | CAIRQGLLYEQYF | TGTGCCATCAGACAGGGGCTACTCTACGAGCAGTACTTC
. | TRBJ1-5 | TRBV28 | TRBD1 | CASSKGAGGGRRRQPQHF | TGTGCCAGCAGCAAAGGGGCAGGGGGCGGTCGTCGGCGTCAGCCCCAGCATTTT
. | TRBJ2-7 | TRBV7-9 | TRBD1 | CASSLTGGEYEQYF | TGTGCCAGCAGCTTGACAGGGGGCGAGTACGAGCAGTACTTC
. | TRBJ2-2 | TRBV11-2 | . | CASSLTSATGELFF | TGTGCCAGCAGCTTAACCTCAGCGACCGGGGAGCTGTTTTTT
. | TRBJ1-2 | TRBV28 | TRBD1 | CASSFWQGVRYGYTF | TGTGCCAGCAGTTTCTGGCAGGGGGTGCGCTATGGCTACACCTTC
. | TRBJ1-2 | TRBV6-5 | TRBD1 | CASSLTQTGGYGYTF | TGTGCCAGCAGTCTCACTCAGACAGGGGGGTATGGCTACACCTTC
. | TRBJ2-4 | TRBV15 | TRBD2 | CATSRGFRVPGTSGMLAKNIQYF | TGTGCCACCAGCAGGGGGTTCAGGGTACCCGGGACTAGCGGGATGCTAGCCAAAAACATTCAGTACTTC
. | TRBJ2-3 | TRBV9 | . | CASSVELLTDTQYF | TGTGCCAGCAGCGTAGAACTACTCACAGATACGCAGTATTTT
once | TRBJ2-3 | TRBV18 | . | CASSPGQRGSDTQYF | TGTGCCAGCTCACCGGGACAGCGGGGGTCAGATACGCAGTATTTT
. | TRBJ2-1 | TRBV19 | TRBD2 | CASSRRSGKVNEQFF | TGTGCCAGTAGCCGCAGGAGCGGGAAAGTCAATGAGCAGTTCTTC
. | TRBJ2-3 | TRBV2 | . | CASSENGQVADTQYF | TGTGCCAGCAGTGAGAATGGACAAGTAGCAGATACGCAGTATTTT
. | TRBJ1-4 | TRBV28 | . | CASMGQGAEKLFF | TGTGCCAGCATGGGCCAGGGCGCTGAAAAACTGTTTTTT
. | TRBJ2-2 | TRBV11-2 | . | CADGLNTGELFF | TGTGCCGATGGGTTAAACACCGGGGAGCTGTTTTTT
. | TRBJ2-3 | TRBV6-5 | TRBD2 | CASSRDYTDTQYF | TGTGCCAGCAGCCGGGACTACACAGATACGCAGTATTTT
. | TRBJ2-7 | TRBV14 | . | CASSQVRTGPYEQYF | TGTGCCAGCAGCCAAGTGCGGACGGGGCCCTACGAGCAGTACTTC
. | TRBJ1-4 | TRBV2 | . | CASSGDRINEKLFF | TGTGCCAGCAGTGGCGACAGGATAAATGAAAAACTGTTTTTT
. | TRBJ2-7 | TRBV5-1 | . | CASSSDLPREQYF | TGCGCCAGCAGCTCGGACCTACCGAGGGAGCAGTACTTC
. | TRBJ2-1 | TRBV6-1 | . | CASSEMGSSYNEQFF | TGTGCCAGCAGTGAAATGGGGAGTTCCTACAATGAGCAGTTCTTC
. | TRBJ1-3 | TRBV7-2 | . | CASSLGTLGNTIYF | TGTGCCAGCAGCCTGGGGACACTTGGAAACACCATATATTTT
. | TRBJ2-7 | TRBV27 | . | CASRRREKFYEQYF | TGTGCCAGCCGCCGCCGGGAGAAATTCTACGAGCAGTACTTC
. | TRBJ2-2 | TRBV19 | TRBD1 | CASSITGAVYTGELFF | TGTGCCAGTAGTATCACAGGGGCGGTGTACACCGGGGAGCTGTTTTTT
. | TRBJ2-1 | TRBV19 | . | CASSISPGTSNEQFF | TGTGCCAGTAGTATTAGCCCCGGTACCAGCAATGAGCAGTTCTTC
. | TRBJ2-1 | TRBV5-6 | . | CASSLGGGTQNNEQFF | TGTGCCAGCAGCTTGGGTGGGGGGACACAAAACAATGAGCAGTTCTTC
. | TRBJ2-7 | TRBV11-2 | . | CASSPASPPYEQYF | TGTGCCAGCAGCCCCGCGAGTCCCCCCTACGAGCAGTACTTC
once | TRBJ2-1 | TRBV29-1 | . | CSVDRGSNEQFF | TGCAGCGTTGACAGGGGCAGCAATGAGCAGTTCTTC
. | TRBJ2-6 | TRBV7-6 | TRBD1 | CASSLGQGAPSSGANVLTF | TGTGCCAGCAGCTTAGGACAGGGGGCGCCCAGCTCTGGGGCCAACGTCCTGACTTTC
. | TRBJ2-1 | TRBV5-1 | . | CASSTVSGSYNEQFF | TGCGCCAGTAGCACAGTCTCGGGGTCCTACAATGAGCAGTTCTTC
once | TRBJ2-1 | TRBV11-3 | . | CASSPGTRDIDEQFF | TGTGCCAGCAGCCCCGGAACACGGGATATCGATGAGCAGTTCTTC
. | TRBJ1-1 | TRBV5-1 | . | CASSLVGPEAFF | TGCGCCAGCAGCTTGGTTGGGCCCGAAGCTTTCTTT
. | TRBJ2-5 | TRBV18 | TRBD2 | CASSRERGAFQETQYF | TGTGCCAGCTCCCGAGAGCGGGGGGCCTTCCAAGAGACCCAGTACTTC